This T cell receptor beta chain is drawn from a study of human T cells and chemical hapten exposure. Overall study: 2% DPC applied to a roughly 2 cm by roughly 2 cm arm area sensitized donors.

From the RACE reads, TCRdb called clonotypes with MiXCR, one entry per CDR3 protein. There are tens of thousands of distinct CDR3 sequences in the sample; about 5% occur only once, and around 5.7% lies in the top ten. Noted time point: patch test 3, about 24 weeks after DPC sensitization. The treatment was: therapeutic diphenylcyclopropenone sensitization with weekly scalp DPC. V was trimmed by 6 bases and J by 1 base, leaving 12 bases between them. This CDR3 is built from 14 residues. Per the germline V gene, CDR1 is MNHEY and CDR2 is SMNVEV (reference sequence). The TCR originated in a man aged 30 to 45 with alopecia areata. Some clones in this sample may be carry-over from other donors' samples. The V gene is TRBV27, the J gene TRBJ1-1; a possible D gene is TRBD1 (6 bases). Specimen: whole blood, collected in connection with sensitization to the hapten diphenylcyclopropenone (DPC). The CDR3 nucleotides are TGTGCCAGCAGGCTCGGGACACCGAACACTGAAGCTTTCTTT. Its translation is CASRLGTPNTEAFF.